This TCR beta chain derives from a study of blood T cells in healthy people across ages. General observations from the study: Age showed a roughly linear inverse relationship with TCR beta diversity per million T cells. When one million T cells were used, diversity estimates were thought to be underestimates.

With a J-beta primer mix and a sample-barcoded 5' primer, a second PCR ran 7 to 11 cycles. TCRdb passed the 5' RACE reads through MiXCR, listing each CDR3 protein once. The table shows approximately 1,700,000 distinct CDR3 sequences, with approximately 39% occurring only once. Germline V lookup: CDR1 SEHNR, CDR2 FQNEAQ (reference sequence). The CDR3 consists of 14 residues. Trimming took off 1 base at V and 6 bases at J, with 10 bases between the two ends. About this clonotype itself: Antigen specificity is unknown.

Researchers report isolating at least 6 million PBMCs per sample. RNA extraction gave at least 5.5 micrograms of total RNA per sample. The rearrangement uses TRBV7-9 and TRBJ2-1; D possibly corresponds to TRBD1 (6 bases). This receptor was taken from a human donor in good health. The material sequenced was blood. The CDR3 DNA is TGTGCCAGCAGCTTAGATCCAGGGGTCAATGAGCAGTTCTTC. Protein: CASSLDPGVNEQFF. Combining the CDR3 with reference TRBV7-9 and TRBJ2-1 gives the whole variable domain DTGVSQNPRHKITKRGQNVTFRCDPISEHNRLYWYRQTLGQGPEFLTYFQNEAQLEKSRLLSDRFSAERPKGSFSTLEIQRTEQGDSAMYLCASSLDPGVNEQFFGPGTRLTVL.